Following are 26 T cell receptor beta chains from one sample sequenced in a study of Ad26.COV2.S vaccination and SARS-CoV-2 variants. TCRdb's copy holds only in-frame clones and misses some; the assay was immunoSEQ multiplex PCR. This sample has about 350,000 clones, with around 83% found just once. As for treatment: some 20 received Ad26.COV2.S at low or high dose, single or two shots; about 5 received placebo; per-sample allocation not given. Collection of samples fell on day 63 after the first vaccine or placebo injection. Specimen: peripheral blood, collected in a trial of Ad26.COV2.S vaccine versus placebo. These TCRs come from a person between 18 and 65 years old who received the Ad26.COV2.S COVID-19 vaccine or a placebo.

The chain combines TRBV11-2 with TRBJ2-7; D may be TRBD1 or TRBD2 (5 bases each). V dropped 4 bases and J dropped 1 base, with 14 bases sitting between them. This CDR3 has 15 residues. Germline values: CDR1 SGHAT, CDR2 FQNNGV. The CDR3 reads CASSSLIGGSYEQYF. The CDR3 coding sequence is TGTGCCAGCAGCTCCCTTATTGGGGGTTCCTACGAGCAGTACTTC.

The J gene is TRBJ2-2, the V gene TRBV5-8; TRBD1 might be the D (5 bases). With 1 base removed from V and 7 bases from J, the gap between germline ends came to 8 bases. The germline CDR1 and CDR2 sequences are SGHTS and YDEGEE. The length of the CDR3 is 13 residues. CDR3 DNA: TGTGCCAGCAGCTTGATTAGGGGCGGGGAGCTGTTTTTT. It yields the protein CASSLIRGGELFF.

As DNA, the CDR3 is TGCGCCAGCAGCTTGGACGGGGGTTATGAGCAGTTCTTC. As protein: CASSLDGGYEQFF. The chain recombines TRBV5-1 with TRBJ2-1, with D tentatively TRBD2 (6 bases). Germline V gene sequence: CDR1 SGHRS, CDR2 YFSETQ. V lost 0 bases to trimming and J lost 8 bases, with 9 bases between them. The CDR3 totals 13 residues.

The chain uses TRBV2 and TRBJ2-5; no clear D gene. CDR1 and CDR2 from the germline V gene are SNHLY and FYNNEI. Trimming took 6 bases from V and 2 from J, leaving 7 bases between them. The CDR3 loop spans 12 amino acids. The CDR3 region has the DNA TGTGCCAGCAGAAGGATTCAAGAGACCCAGTACTTC. Translating gives CASRRIQETQYF.

CDR3 DNA sequence: TGTGCCAGCGCCTTTCCGGAGCTGCCCCAGCATTTT. Translation: CASAFPELPQHF. V is TRBV28 and J is TRBJ1-5; D unclear. Trimming cost V 8 bases and J 9 bases, with 14 bases left between them. Germline V gene data show CDR1 as MDHEN and CDR2 as SYDVKM. This CDR3 comprises 12 residues.

This clone was counted once. The chain is built from TRBV19 and TRBJ2-1, with D unresolved. The CDR3 is 15 amino acids. Trimming shortened V by 2 bases and J by 0 bases, and 8 bases separated the two germline ends. CDR1 LNHDA and CDR2 SQIVND come from the germline V gene (reference sequence). The CDR3: CASSISQISYNEQFF. As DNA, the CDR3 is TGTGCCAGTAGTATAAGTCAGATCTCCTACAATGAGCAGTTCTTC.

The rearrangement joins TRBV5-1 to TRBJ2-1; 9 nucleotides line up with TRBD2. V lost 4 bases and J lost 4; bases outside the gene matches: 9. This CDR3 contains 16 residues. Per the germline V gene, CDR1 is SGHRS and CDR2 is YFSETQ. The CDR3 loop reads CASSELSSGDYNEQFF. The CDR3 bases are TGCGCCAGCAGCGAGCTGTCTAGCGGGGATTACAATGAGCAGTTCTTC.

The genes are TRBV6-2 or TRBV6-3 and TRBJ1-5, with D unclear. The CDR3 covers 14 residues. Germline CDR1 MNHEY, CDR2 SVGEGT. V dropped 0 bases and J dropped 6 bases, with 9 bases sitting between them. CDR3 nucleotides: TGTGCCAGCAGTTACTCCCACCTGAGTCAGCCCCAGCATTTT. It codes for CASSYSHLSQPQHF.

This clone was observed a few times. V gene TRBV28 combines with J gene TRBJ1-5; D is ambiguous. Germline CDR1 and CDR2: MDHEN and SYDVKM. The V and J ends lost 6 bases and 7 bases respectively, with 13 bases between them. This CDR3 region has 13 residues. DNA of the CDR3: TGTGCCAGCAGGTCTCTCCTAGACCAGCCCCAGCATTTT. It codes for CASRSLLDQPQHF.

The chain links TRBV7-6 to TRBJ2-1, with D perhaps TRBD1 or TRBD2 (5 bases each). Trimming left V 5 bases short and J 6 bases short, with 17 bases between. The germline CDR1 and CDR2 sequences are SGHVS and FNYEAQ. The CDR3 has 15 residues. CDR3 region: CASSPLRGAFNEQFF. The CDR3 DNA sequence: TGTGCCAGCAGCCCCCTCAGAGGGGCTTTCAATGAGCAGTTCTTC.

The chain joins TRBV27 to TRBJ2-7; possible D gene TRBD1, 5 bases. Between the trimmed V and J ends, which lost 6 bases and 0 bases, there was a span of 15 bases. CDR1 and CDR2 (germline): MNHEY, SMNVEV (reference sequence). CDR3 size: 15 residues. The CDR3 DNA reads TGTGCCAGCAGCTGTATGGGGCGGAGCTCCTACGAGCAGTACTTC. Translated, it gives CASSCMGRSSYEQYF.

The J gene is TRBJ2-7, the V gene TRBV7-2; either TRBD1 or TRBD2 may fit D (6 bases each). Trimming removed 1 base from V and 0 bases from J, with 10 bases in between. Germline values: CDR1 SGHTA, CDR2 FQGNSA. The CDR3 is 15 residues long. CDR3 nucleotide sequence: TGTGCCAGCAGCTTAGGTGGGGGGCACTCCTACGAGCAGTACTTC. It is translated as CASSLGGGHSYEQYF.

The chain combines TRBV5-5 with TRBJ2-1; D is uncertain. There are 11 residues in the CDR3. The ends were cut back, 4 bases at V and 9 bases at J, with 8 bases in the middle. In germline, CDR1 is SGHKS, CDR2 YYEKEE (reference sequence). CDR3 DNA sequence: TGTGCCAGCAGCCCGGCGGTTGAGCAGTTCTTC. This gives the protein CASSPAVEQFF.

The rearrangement joins TRBV11-2 to TRBJ2-1, with 8 bases lining up with TRBD1. Germline CDR1 and CDR2: SGHAT and FQNNGV. V lost 3 bases, J lost 6 bases, and 7 bases stayed unmatched. This CDR3 contains 15 residues. The CDR3 DNA is TGTGCCAGCAGCTTCTCTGGACAGGGAGGCAATGAGCAGTTCTTC. Translation: CASSFSGQGGNEQFF. Supplemented by reference TRBV11-2 and TRBJ2-1, the full variable domain reads EAGVAQSPRYKIIEKRQSVAFWCNPISGHATLYWYQQILGQGPKLLIQFQNNGVVDDSQLPKDRFSAERLKGVDSTLKIQPAKLEDSAVYLCASSFSGQGGNEQFFGPGTRLTVL.

V and J are TRBV29-1 and TRBJ2-7, with no clear D. CDR1 and CDR2 (germline): SQVTM, ANQGSEA. V was shortened by 6 bases and J by 0 bases, with 12 bases between the two germline ends. The CDR3 covers 13 residues. Written as DNA, the CDR3 is TGCAGCGTGGCGAGGATGAACTCCTACGAGCAGTACTTC. Protein product: CSVARMNSYEQYF.

The chain couples TRBV5-4 to TRBJ2-7; perhaps TRBD1 as D (6 bases). CDR3 length: 15 residues. Germline lookup yields CDR1 SGHNT and CDR2 YYREEE (reference sequence). V was cut by 1 base and J by 6 bases, with 17 bases left in between. CDR3 nucleotide sequence: TGTGCCAGCAGCTTGACAGGGTTGGATATAGTCGAGCAGTACTTC. The encoded protein is CASSLTGLDIVEQYF.

This rearrangement joins TRBV6-2 or TRBV6-3 to TRBJ2-1, with TRBD2 matching over 10 bases. The CDR3 has 18 residues. Unmatched junction bases numbered 19, after V lost 6 bases and J lost 8 bases. CDR1 MNHEY and CDR2 SVGEGT come from the germline V gene. The CDR3 reads CASSLPTLAGGLGDEQFF. Written as DNA, the CDR3 is TGTGCCAGCAGCTTACCAACCTTAGCGGGAGGACTCGGGGATGAGCAGTTCTTC.

CDR3 in amino acids: CATSRSISRDEQYF. CDR3 sequence (DNA): TGTGCCACCAGCAGGAGTATCTCACGCGACGAGCAGTACTTC. This sequence joins TRBV15 and TRBJ2-7; D gene ambiguous. The V end lost 3 bases, the J end lost 5 bases, and 14 bases lay between the germline ends. Germline V gene lookup returns CDR1 LNHNV and CDR2 YYDKDF (reference sequence). The CDR3 loop spans 14 amino acids.

In the case of this clone: One end of the junction fails to match germline, which may point to a read error. The chain links TRBV7-2 to TRBJ2-5; TRBD2 aligns across 14 bases. CDR1 SGHTA and CDR2 FQGNSA come from the germline V gene. The CDR3 runs to 13 residues. The CDR3 loop reads CASSFGTSGGLNF. CDR3 DNA: TGTGCCAGCAGCTTCGGGACTAGCGGGGGCCTTAACTTC.

The V call is TRBV29-1, the J call TRBJ2-7, with D unresolved. V shed 4 bases and J shed 4 bases, with 17 bases lying between them. CDR3 length equals 14 residues. From germline, CDR1 is SQVTM and CDR2 ANQGSEA. CDR3 in amino acids: CSVAIGSPAYEQYF. The CDR3 nucleotides are TGCAGCGTTGCTATCGGGTCCCCCGCTTACGAGCAGTACTTC.

The J gene is TRBJ2-1, the V gene TRBV5-1, with 7 nucleotides matching TRBD2. Germline V lookup: CDR1 SGHRS, CDR2 YFSETQ. V shed 1 base and J 0 bases; nucleotides not matched to a gene: 1. The CDR3 is 15 amino acids. The CDR3 loop is CASSLTSASYNEQFF. The CDR3 region has the DNA TGCGCCAGCAGCTTGACTAGCGCCTCCTACAATGAGCAGTTCTTC.

The rearrangement uses TRBV19 and TRBJ2-2; 9 nucleotides agree with TRBD2. Per germline, CDR1 LNHDA and CDR2 SQIVND (reference sequence). J gave up 3 bases and V 3 bases, and 5 bases lay outside the gene matches. The CDR3 sequence is 16 residues long. The CDR3 DNA reads as TGTGCCAGTAGTATGGTAGCGGGGGACTACACCGGGGAGCTGTTTTTT. Residues: CASSMVAGDYTGELFF.

The V call is TRBV7-6, the J call TRBJ2-7, with a tentative D call TRBD1 (5 bases). The CDR3 is 17 residues long. CDR1 is SGHVS, CDR2 FNYEAQ, per germline. Trimming removed 7 bases at V and 1 base at J, with 23 bases between. CDR3 loop: CASTPNPTVSFSYEQYF. The CDR3 nucleotides are TGTGCCAGCACCCCTAACCCGACAGTATCCTTTTCCTACGAGCAGTACTTC. Complete variable domain (other parts from reference TRBV7-6 and TRBJ2-7): GAGVSQSPRYKVTKRGQDVALRCDPISGHVSLYWYRQALGQGPEFLTYFNYEAQQDKSGLPNDRFSAERPEGSISTLTIQRTEQRDSAMYRCASTPNPTVSFSYEQYFGPGTRLTVT.

The chain recombines TRBV11-2 with TRBJ2-3, with 8 bases lining up with TRBD2. The germline V gene encodes CDR1 SGHAT and CDR2 FQNNGV. The CDR3 runs 15 residues. With 4 bases clipped from V and 4 bases from J, the junction kept 7 bases outside the gene matches. The CDR3 reads CASSSAAGGPDTQYF. The CDR3 nucleotides read TGTGCCAGCAGCTCGGCCGCGGGGGGTCCAGATACGCAGTATTTT. Combining the CDR3 with reference TRBV11-2 and TRBJ2-3 gives the whole variable domain EAGVAQSPRYKIIEKRQSVAFWCNPISGHATLYWYQQILGQGPKLLIQFQNNGVVDDSQLPKDRFSAERLKGVDSTLKIQPAKLEDSAVYLCASSSAAGGPDTQYFGPGTRLTVL.

This chain uses TRBV29-1 with TRBJ2-1; 7 bases map to TRBD1. V was pared by 6 bases and J by 12 bases, with 17 bases of the junction left unmatched. CDR1 SQVTM and CDR2 ANQGSEA come from the germline V gene. The CDR3 extends over 14 amino acids. In DNA form, the CDR3 reads TGCAGCGTCGAGAACAGGGGTTTAGGGGGTGGGCAGTTCTTC. The encoded protein is CSVENRGLGGGQFF.

The V call is TRBV6-5, the J call TRBJ2-5, with 9 nucleotides matching TRBD1. Germline values: CDR1 MNHEY, CDR2 SVGAGI. The CDR3 consists of 12 residues. V gave up 5 bases and J gave up 10 bases; unmatched junction bases: 5. The CDR3 DNA follows: TGTGCCAGCAGTCTTGACAGGGGGGGCCAGTACTTC. It encodes CASSLDRGGQYF.